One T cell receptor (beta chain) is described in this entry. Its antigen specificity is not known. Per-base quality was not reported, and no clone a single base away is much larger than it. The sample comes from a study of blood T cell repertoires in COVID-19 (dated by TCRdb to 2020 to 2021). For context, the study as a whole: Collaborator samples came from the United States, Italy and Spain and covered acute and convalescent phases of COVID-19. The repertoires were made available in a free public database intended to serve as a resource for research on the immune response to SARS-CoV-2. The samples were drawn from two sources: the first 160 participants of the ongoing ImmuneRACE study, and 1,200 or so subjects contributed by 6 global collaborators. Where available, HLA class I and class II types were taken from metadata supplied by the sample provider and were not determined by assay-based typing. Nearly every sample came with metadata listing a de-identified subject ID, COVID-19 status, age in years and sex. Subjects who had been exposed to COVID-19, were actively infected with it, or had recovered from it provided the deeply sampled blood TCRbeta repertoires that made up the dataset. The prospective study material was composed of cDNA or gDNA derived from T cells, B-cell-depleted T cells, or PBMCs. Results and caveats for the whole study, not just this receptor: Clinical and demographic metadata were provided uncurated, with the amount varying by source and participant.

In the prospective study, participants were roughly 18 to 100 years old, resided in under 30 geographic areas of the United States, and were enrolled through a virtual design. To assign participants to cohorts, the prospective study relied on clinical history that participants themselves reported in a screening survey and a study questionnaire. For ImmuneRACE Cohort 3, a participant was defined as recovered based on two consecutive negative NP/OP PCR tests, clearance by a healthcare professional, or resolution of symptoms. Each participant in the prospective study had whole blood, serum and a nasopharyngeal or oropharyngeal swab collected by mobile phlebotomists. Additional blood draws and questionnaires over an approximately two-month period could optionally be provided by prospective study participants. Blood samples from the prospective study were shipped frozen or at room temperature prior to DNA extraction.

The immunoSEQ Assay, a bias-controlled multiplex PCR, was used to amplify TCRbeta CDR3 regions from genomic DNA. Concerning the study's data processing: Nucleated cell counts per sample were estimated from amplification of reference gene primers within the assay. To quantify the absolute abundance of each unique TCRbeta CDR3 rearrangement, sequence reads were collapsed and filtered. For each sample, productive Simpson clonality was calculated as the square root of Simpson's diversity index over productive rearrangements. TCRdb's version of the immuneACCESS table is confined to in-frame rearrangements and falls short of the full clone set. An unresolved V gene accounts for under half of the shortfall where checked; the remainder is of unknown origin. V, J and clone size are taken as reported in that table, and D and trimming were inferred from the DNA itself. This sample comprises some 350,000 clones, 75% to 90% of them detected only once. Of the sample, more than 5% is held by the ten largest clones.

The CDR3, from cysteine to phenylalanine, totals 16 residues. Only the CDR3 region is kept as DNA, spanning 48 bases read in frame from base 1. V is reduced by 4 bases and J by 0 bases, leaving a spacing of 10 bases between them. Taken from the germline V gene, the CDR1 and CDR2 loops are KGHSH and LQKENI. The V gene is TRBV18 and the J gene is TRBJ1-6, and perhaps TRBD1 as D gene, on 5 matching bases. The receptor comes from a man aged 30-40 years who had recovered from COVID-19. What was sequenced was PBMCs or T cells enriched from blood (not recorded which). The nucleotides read TGTGCCAGCTCACAGGAGGGGAGCTCCTATAATTCACCCCTCCACTTT. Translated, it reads CASSQEGSSYNSPLHF.